The present T cell receptor (beta chain) was sequenced within a study of shared clonotypes between healthy human individuals. Study-level information: Aged between 18 and 49, the donors were a couple of women and a few men. General observations from the study: Among donors, sharing of clonotypes was expected to be affected by sequencing depth.

Method: immunoSEQ multiplex PCR; TCRdb's copy keeps in-frame clones and lacks some. The sample contains under 2,500,000 clones, approximately 96% of which appear only once. Regarding this clone: Its cognate antigen is unknown.

The CDR3 contains 13 residues. Trimming shortened V by 4 bases and J by 7 bases, and 11 bases separated the two germline ends. The germline gives CDR1 SGHVS, CDR2 FQNEAQ. The rearrangement joins TRBV7-8 to TRBJ2-1; no firm D call. Sequencing was done on a sample of naive CD4+ T cells sorted from blood. As for subset: CD45RA+ positively selected. The clonotype was recovered from a young man in good health. Here the CDR3 DNA reads TGTGCCAGCAGCTCGCTTATTACAAATGAGCAGTTCTTC. Protein: CASSSLITNEQFF. The full variable domain, in which reference TRBV7-8 and TRBJ2-1 provide the parts outside the CDR3, is GAGVSQSPRYKVAKRGQDVALRCDPISGHVSLFWYQQALGQGPEFLTYFQNEAQLDKSGLPSDRFFAERPEGSVSTLKIQRTQQEDSAVYLCASSSLITNEQFFGPGTRLTVL.